This T cell receptor (beta chain) was sequenced for a study of T cells in Graves' hyperthyroidism and ophthalmopathy. From RNA transcripts, TCR beta CDR3 regions were amplified. During a first-round RT-PCR of the TCR CDR3, the HTBI primer set was used. TCRdb re-derived calls from the multiplex PCR reads in MiXCR, one entry per CDR3 protein. The top ten clones hold 35% to 45% of a sample with 300,000 to 450,000 distinct CDR3 sequences, roughly 18% of them seen once. V lost 2 bases and J lost 2; bases outside the gene matches: 2. Per the germline V gene, CDR1 is MNHEY and CDR2 is SVGAGI. The CDR3 length is 15 residues.

Sequencing was done on a sample of blood. The chain is built from TRBV6-5 and TRBJ2-2; 7 bases match TRBD1. This clonotype was obtained from a man aged 18 to 30 with Graves' ophthalmopathy. As DNA, the CDR3 is TGTGCCAGCAGTTACAGACAGGGCAACACCGGGGAGCTGTTTTTT. It translates to CASSYRQGNTGELFF.